This TCR beta chain was observed in a study of blood T cell repertoires in COVID-19. About the study: Donors in the United States, Italy and Spain gave samples during acute or convalescent COVID-19.

Germline CDR1 LNHDA, CDR2 SQIVND (reference sequence). Unmatched junction bases numbered 9, after V lost 3 bases and J lost 5 bases. CDR3 size: 15 residues. This clone was recorded only once. Authors' analysis steps: The authors estimated nucleated cell counts from reference gene primer amplification. Data came from immunoSEQ multiplex PCR; TCRdb stores just in-frame clones and leaves some out. V, J and clone size were drawn from that table, and D and trimming were deduced from the DNA. Of about 210,000 clones in the sample, around four fifths were seen once. This sequence was found in a man aged 45-65 years with active or convalescent COVID-19. The source material was peripheral blood. This rearrangement joins TRBV19 to TRBJ1-1, with 7 nucleotides matching TRBD1. The CDR3 region is CASSMGDSVWTEAFF. The CDR3 coding sequence is TGTGCCAGTAGTATGGGGGACAGCGTATGGACTGAAGCTTTCTTT.